This TCR beta chain was identified in a study of blood T cell repertoires in COVID-19. Original processing notes: Nucleated cell number was recorded as an estimate derived from reference gene primer amplification. TCRdb keeps only in-frame clones here, not all; method: immunoSEQ multiplex PCR. V and J calls and clone size are given by that table; D and trimming were obtained from the DNA. This table holds about 250,000 clones, around 86% found once. This CDR3 region has 15 residues. Deletions cut 6 bases from V and 3 bases from J, with 19 bases between. Germline V gene lookup returns CDR1 SGHNT and CDR2 YYREEE (reference sequence).

The sequence was collected from a woman between 55 and 75 years old who had recovered from COVID-19. Input material: peripheral blood. V is TRBV5-4 and J is TRBJ2-7; D is possibly TRBD2 (6 bases). Here the CDR3 DNA reads TGTGCCAGCACCCTAACACTAGGAGGGAACTACGAGCAGTACTTC. Protein sequence: CASTLTLGGNYEQYF.